The 5 T cell receptor beta chains presented below share a single source sample, sequenced in a study of T-cell reconstitution after alpha-beta-depleted transplantation in children. During its preparation, the TCRbeta library received unique molecular identifiers. TCRdb re-analysed the PCR reads in MiXCR, keeping a single row per CDR3 protein. The table includes fewer than 200,000 distinct CDR3 sequences, approximately 6.8% detected once. Sequenced here: PBMCs from the stem cell graft donor, sampled from the stem cell graft. The receptors here all came from a human donor who donated a stem cell graft to a child with Wiskott-Aldrich syndrome.

This clonotype was seen many times. A junction end diverges from the germline sequence, so it may reflect a read error. J is TRBJ2-4 and V is TRBV20-1, with no clear D. The CDR3 runs to 9 residues. The V gene's germline CDR1 is DFQATT and CDR2 SNEGSKA (reference sequence). CDR3 sequence reads: CSAIPPGRF. The CDR3 DNA is TGCAGTGCCATCCCCCCGGGCCGCTTC.

Ten or more counts support this clonotype. The V and J genes are TRBV5-1 and TRBJ2-3; D is ambiguous. The germline gives CDR1 SGHRS, CDR2 YFSETQ. Trimming left V 7 bases short and J 0 bases short, with 9 bases between. The CDR3 loop spans 13 amino acids. The CDR3 loop reads CASAWASTDTQYF. CDR3 nucleotides: TGCGCCAGCGCGTGGGCAAGCACAGATACGCAGTATTTT.

This clonotype has ten or more counts. This chain links TRBV29-1 with TRBJ2-5, with TRBD2 matching 12 bases. Germline lookup yields CDR1 SQVTM and CDR2 ANQGSEA. V trimming: 7 bases; J trimming: 5 bases; junction bases outside the gene matches: 5. This CDR3 contains 13 residues. This CDR3 reads CSGRTSGAETQYF. CDR3 sequence (DNA): TGCAGCGGCCGGACTAGCGGGGCGGAGACCCAGTACTTC.

This clonotype showed up many times. The genes are TRBV7-6 and TRBJ2-1; TRBD1 matches 10 bases. Trimming at V came to 4 bases and at J to 3 bases, leaving 6 bases not matched to a gene. There are 16 residues in the CDR3. The germline V gene has CDR1 SGHVS and CDR2 FNYEAQ. The CDR3 DNA sequence: TGTGCCAGCAGCTACCAGACAGGGGGCATCTACAATGAGCAGTTCTTC. This sequence encodes CASSYQTGGIYNEQFF.

The sample holds many counts of this clonotype. Here the CDR3 reads CSAREFSWGREQPQHF. The CDR3 coding sequence is TGCAGTGCTAGAGAGTTTTCGTGGGGCAGAGAGCAGCCCCAGCATTTT. The chain recombines TRBV20-1 with TRBJ1-5; perhaps TRBD1 as D (5 bases). Germline V gene data show CDR1 as DFQATT and CDR2 as SNEGSKA (reference sequence). The CDR3 runs to 16 residues. Trimming pared 0 bases from V and 7 bases from J, leaving 19 bases between.